The 31 T cell receptor beta chains in this list originate from one sample, sequenced in a study of T cells in Graves' hyperthyroidism and ophthalmopathy. The TCR beta CDR3 regions underwent amplification using RNA transcripts as the source. The study used the HTBI primer set for a first-round RT-PCR of the TCR CDR3. In TCRdb, the multiplex PCR reads were re-called with MiXCR into one record per CDR3 protein. The sample carries around 300,000 distinct CDR3 sequences, around 15% recorded once. Sequenced: blood. These receptors all stem from a middle-aged woman with Graves' hyperthyroidism.

This clonotype appeared many times. The chain combines TRBV6-1 with TRBJ2-4; possibly TRBD1 for D (5 bases). V shed 9 bases and J shed 1 base, with 25 bases lying between them. The CDR3 extends over 18 amino acids. Germline V gene data show CDR1 as MNHNS and CDR2 as SASEGT. As DNA, the CDR3 is TGTGCCAGTTCCCCTAGAACAATAGGGGATTGGGCCAAAAACATTCAGTACTTC. Residues: CASSPRTIGDWAKNIQYF.

This chain joins TRBV7-6 and TRBJ2-5; D not certain. V was cut by 4 bases and J by 2 bases, with 11 bases left in between. Germline CDR1 SGHVS, CDR2 FNYEAQ. The length of the CDR3 is 14 residues. This CDR3 is CASSSHWEQETQYF. The CDR3 DNA reads TGTGCCAGCAGCTCCCACTGGGAACAAGAGACCCAGTACTTC.

The rearrangement links TRBV12-3 or TRBV12-4 to TRBJ2-7, with 8 bases fitting TRBD1. This CDR3 has 14 residues. V lost 4 bases, J lost 5 bases, and 7 bases stayed unmatched. CDR3 sequence reads: CASSSRTGRNEQYF. Written as DNA, the CDR3 is TGTGCCAGCAGTTCCCGGACAGGGAGAAACGAGCAGTACTTC.

This clonotype was seen at least ten times. This chain uses TRBV2 with TRBJ2-1; the match to TRBD2 covers 11 bases. The CDR3 loop spans 15 amino acids. Germline CDR1 SNHLY, CDR2 FYNNEI. The V gene end was trimmed by 5 bases and the J gene end by 6 bases; junction bases not matched to a gene: 6. The CDR3 here is CASSSTSGSSNEQFF. The CDR3 DNA is TGTGCCAGCAGTTCAACTAGCGGGAGCTCCAATGAGCAGTTCTTC.

CDR3 sequence (DNA): TGTGCCAGCAGTTTACTCCGAGACACCATATATTTT. Translated: CASSLLRDTIYF. V is TRBV12-3 or TRBV12-4 and J is TRBJ1-3; D unclear. V was clipped by 2 bases and J by 8 bases, with 7 bases between them. This CDR3 has 12 residues.

The J gene is TRBJ2-1, the V gene TRBV24-1; D uncertain. The CDR3 spans 14 residues. With 4 bases removed from V and 8 bases from J, the gap between germline ends came to 14 bases. From germline, CDR1 is KGHDR and CDR2 SFDVKD. This CDR3 is CATSDISTLDEQFF. As DNA, the CDR3 is TGTGCCACCAGTGACATAAGTACCCTGGATGAGCAGTTCTTC.

On this clonotype: At one end the junction does not follow the germline gene, possibly because of a read error. The chain employs TRBV2 and TRBJ2-5, with no clear D. The CDR3 sequence is 15 residues long. Germline-derived CDR1 and CDR2 are SNHLY and FYNNEI. CDR3 residues: CASTALGPGPSFLDF. In DNA, the CDR3 is TGTGCCAGCACCGCTCTCGGGCCTGGGCCCTCCTTCTTGGACTTC.

This clonotype was recorded a few times. The CDR3 protein is CASSLRGQGSYNSPLHF. CDR3 DNA sequence: TGCGCCAGCAGCTTACGGGGACAGGGCTCCTATAATTCACCCCTCCACTTT. The chain has TRBV5-1 and TRBJ1-6, with 9 bases lining up with TRBD1. Germline V CDR1 and CDR2: SGHRS, YFSETQ. After removal of 2 bases from V and 0 bases from J, the junction contained 3 bases not matched to a gene. The CDR3 consists of 17 residues.

The chain joins TRBV5-4 to TRBJ2-7, with D perhaps TRBD2 (7 bases). This CDR3 is built from 14 residues. CDR1 is SGHNT, CDR2 YYREEE, per germline (reference sequence). V gave up 5 bases and J gave up 5 bases, with 17 bases separating them. CDR3 DNA sequence: TGTGCCAGCAGGATGAGGGGGGGGCAAGACGAGCAGTACTTC. Translating it yields CASRMRGGQDEQYF.

This clonotype appeared a few times. This chain links TRBV27 with TRBJ2-5; tentative D call: TRBD2 (5 bases). Trimming removed 2 bases from V and 10 bases from J, with 23 bases in between. This CDR3 region has 16 residues. Germline assignment: CDR1 MNHEY and CDR2 SMNVEV (reference sequence). CDR3: CASSLTPSSQRLFQYF. CDR3 in DNA: TGTGCCAGCAGTTTAACCCCTTCATCTCAGCGGCTATTCCAGTACTTC.

The table lists this clonotype with many counts. The chain joins TRBV12-3 or TRBV12-4 to TRBJ1-5; 9 nucleotides line up with TRBD1. The trim removed 6 bases at V and 8 bases at J, leaving 20 bases unmatched. The CDR3 covers 18 residues. The CDR3 sequence is CASSGRDRGIVGAEPQHF. CDR3 coding DNA: TGTGCCAGCAGCGGACGAGACAGGGGGATTGTGGGGGCGGAGCCCCAGCATTTT.

This clonotype showed up many times. The chain employs TRBV7-9 and TRBJ2-1, with 7 bases lining up with TRBD1. V lost 6 bases and J lost 4; bases outside the gene matches: 9. This CDR3 has 15 residues. Germline V gene lookup returns CDR1 SEHNR and CDR2 FQNEAQ (reference sequence). CDR3 sequence reads: CASRDAGTAYNEQFF. The CDR3 DNA reads TGTGCCAGCAGGGACGCCGGGACAGCATACAATGAGCAGTTCTTC. Supplemented by reference TRBV7-9 and TRBJ2-1, the full variable domain reads DTGVSQNPRHKITKRGQNVTFRCDPISEHNRLYWYRQTLGQGPEFLTYFQNEAQLEKSRLLSDRFSAERPKGSFSTLEIQRTEQGDSAMYLCASRDAGTAYNEQFFGPGTRLTVL.

This clonotype showed up many times. The chain combines TRBV30 with TRBJ2-1; D call uncertain. V lost 2 bases and J lost 5, with 7 bases in between. The length of the CDR3 is 12 residues. In germline, CDR1 is GTSNPN, CDR2 SVGIG (reference sequence). In DNA form, the CDR3 reads TGTGCCTGGAGTAAAAACAACAATGAGCAGTTCTTC. Its translation is CAWSKNNNEQFF.

The chain combines TRBV9 with TRBJ2-1, with 9 nucleotides matching TRBD2. The junction had 7 bases not matched to a gene; V was cut back by 0 bases and J by 9 bases. CDR3 length equals 15 residues. From germline, CDR1 is SGDLS and CDR2 YYNGEE. The CDR3 region has the DNA TGTGCCAGCAGCGTAGGTAGCGGGAGTAGGGGTGAGCAGTTCTTC. Its translation is CASSVGSGSRGEQFF.

This clonotype was observed many times. This sequence joins TRBV24-1 and TRBJ1-2; D is unresolved. The germline V gene has CDR1 KGHDR and CDR2 SFDVKD. There are 11 residues in the CDR3. Trimming took 5 bases from V and 8 from J, leaving 8 bases between them. The CDR3 sequence: CATSGGQGYTF. As DNA, the CDR3 is TGTGCCACCAGTGGAGGGCAAGGCTACACCTTC.

The chain carries TRBV30 and TRBJ2-1; D unclear. Trimming shortened V by 2 bases and J by 12 bases, and 11 bases separated the two germline ends. Germline CDR1 reads GTSNPN; CDR2 reads SVGIG (reference sequence). This CDR3 is built from 11 residues. DNA of the CDR3: TGTGCCTGGAGTTCACTACCTGGGCAGTTCTTC. It is translated as CAWSSLPGQFF.

In this sample, this clonotype turned up many times. V and J are TRBV2 and TRBJ1-1, with D possibly being TRBD1 (6 bases). The germline V and J ends were trimmed by 6 bases and 3 bases, with 8 bases remaining between them. The CDR3 runs to 12 residues. Germline loops: CDR1 SNHLY, CDR2 FYNNEI. The CDR3 protein is CASRGGYTEAFF. The CDR3 bases are TGTGCCAGCAGAGGGGGTTACACTGAAGCTTTCTTT.

This clonotype was counted many times. The genes are TRBV7-6 and TRBJ2-2; D possibly corresponds to TRBD1 (5 bases). The CDR3 is 14 residues long. The germline CDR1 and CDR2 sequences are SGHVS and FNYEAQ. Trimming took 5 bases from V and 7 from J, leaving 14 bases between them. The chain's CDR3 is CASSASRAIGELFF. The CDR3 coding sequence is TGTGCCAGCAGCGCGTCCAGGGCCATCGGGGAGCTGTTTTTT.

The sample holds many counts of this clonotype. The chain joins TRBV2 to TRBJ2-5; TRBD1 or TRBD2 may be the D gene (5 bases each). Germline-derived CDR1 and CDR2 are SNHLY and FYNNEI. The CDR3 is made up of 13 amino acids. The V end lost 7 bases, the J end lost 0 bases, and 9 bases lay between the germline ends. The CDR3 sequence is CASILGDQETQYF. CDR3 nucleotide sequence: TGTGCCAGCATATTGGGGGACCAAGAGACCCAGTACTTC.

Ten or more counts support this clonotype. This sequence joins TRBV20-1 and TRBJ2-1; TRBD2 might be the D (7 bases). Trimming took off 0 bases at V and 9 bases at J, with 15 bases between the two ends. Germline CDR1 reads DFQATT; CDR2 reads SNEGSKA (reference sequence). CDR3 length equals 14 residues. The CDR3 here is CSAREGRGRGEQFF. The CDR3 DNA follows: TGCAGTGCTAGAGAAGGGAGGGGGAGAGGTGAGCAGTTCTTC.

This clonotype was seen at least ten times. The chain carries TRBV7-2 and TRBJ2-2; D possibly corresponds to TRBD2 (6 bases). The ends were cut back, 2 bases at V and 7 bases at J, with 8 bases in the middle. CDR1 is SGHTA and CDR2 is FQGNSA in the germline V gene. This CDR3 region has 13 residues. The CDR3 is CASSLRRGGELFF. The CDR3 DNA reads as TGTGCCAGCAGCTTAAGGCGGGGCGGGGAGCTGTTTTTT.

This clonotype was observed at least ten times. V and J are TRBV10-1 and TRBJ1-1; 7 bases fit TRBD1. With V trimmed by 4 bases and J by 2 bases, 4 bases remained unmatched. Germline CDR1 and CDR2: WNHNN and SYGVQD (reference sequence). This CDR3 spans 14 amino acids. Here the CDR3 reads CASSGDRSNTEAFF. CDR3 nucleotides: TGCGCCAGCAGTGGGGACAGATCAAACACTGAAGCTTTCTTT.

The chain couples TRBV7-3 to TRBJ1-6; maybe TRBD1 (5 bases). The CDR3 totals 20 residues. V lost 4 bases, J lost 3 bases, and 25 bases lay in between. Germline V lookup: CDR1 SGHTA, CDR2 FQGTGA. The CDR3 nucleotides read TGTGCCAGCAGCTCCCCTCCCCGAACAGGAACCCTCTTCTATAATTCACCCCTCCACTTT. It codes for CASSSPPRTGTLFYNSPLHF. The full variable domain, with the rest looked up from reference TRBV7-3 and TRBJ1-6, is GAGVSQTPSNKVTEKGKYVELRCDPISGHTALYWYRQSLGQGPEFLIYFQGTGAADDSGLPNDRFFAVRPEGSVSTLKIQRTERGDSAVYLCASSSPPRTGTLFYNSPLHFGNGTRLTVT.

This clonotype appeared many times. The gene calls are TRBV2 and TRBJ2-3, with TRBD2 matching 11 bases. Germline trimming cut 5 bases from V and 1 base from J; bases unmatched to any gene: 17. This CDR3 contains 20 residues. Per germline, CDR1 SNHLY and CDR2 FYNNEI. CDR3 in amino acids: CASSPFTSSGRRVGTDTQYF. The CDR3 DNA is TGTGCCAGCAGTCCCTTTACCTCTAGCGGGAGGAGAGTGGGCACAGATACGCAGTATTTT.

This clonotype came up many times. V and J are TRBV12-3 or TRBV12-4 and TRBJ1-4; perhaps TRBD1 as D (6 bases). V was clipped by 3 bases and J by 2 bases, with 10 bases between them. The CDR3 loop spans 15 amino acids. CDR3 loop: CASSFGTFTNEKLFF. CDR3 bases: TGTGCCAGCAGTTTTGGGACATTCACTAATGAAAAACTGTTTTTT.

In its sample, this clonotype was seen many times. V and J are TRBV3-1 and TRBJ2-1; D remains ambiguous. Trimming took off 6 bases at V and 0 bases at J, with 9 bases between the two ends. The CDR3 runs 14 residues. The germline CDR1 and CDR2 sequences are LGHDT and YNNKEL (reference sequence). The CDR3 loop is CASSPPSSYNEQFF. The CDR3 DNA follows: TGTGCCAGCAGTCCCCCGAGCTCCTACAATGAGCAGTTCTTC.

This clonotype was seen repeatedly, ten times or more. V gene TRBV6-2 or TRBV6-3 combines with J gene TRBJ2-5; 13 bases are shared with TRBD2. V lost 2 bases to trimming and J lost 7 bases; unmatched junction nucleotides: 13. The CDR3 consists of 18 residues. Per the germline V gene, CDR1 is MNHEY and CDR2 is SVGEGT. CDR3 DNA: TGTGCCAGCAGTTACGGGGGACGGACTAGCGGGAGATTGGTGACCCAGTACTTC. This translates into CASSYGGRTSGRLVTQYF.

In this sample, this clonotype turned up many times. The chain carries TRBV20-1 and TRBJ2-3; D is undetermined. The V gene lost 3 bases and the J gene lost 1 base, with 17 bases spanning the gap. Per germline, CDR1 DFQATT and CDR2 SNEGSKA (reference sequence). The CDR3 spans 16 residues. CDR3 DNA: TGCAGTGCTAGTGAGAGTGTCTTTGCCGGCACAGATACGCAGTATTTT. Translated: CSASESVFAGTDTQYF.

This clonotype was seen repeatedly, ten times or more. The chain links TRBV28 to TRBJ2-5; no clear D. The CDR3 contains 14 residues. The V and J ends lost 6 bases and 1 base respectively, with 12 bases between them. Per the germline V gene, CDR1 is MDHEN and CDR2 is SYDVKM. The CDR3 DNA reads as TGTGCCAGCAGCCCCGATCCCACCCAAGAGACCCAGTACTTC. This translates into CASSPDPTQETQYF.

This sequence joins TRBV2 and TRBJ2-1; TRBD1 aligns across 8 bases. J was trimmed by 7 bases and V by 5 bases; bases with no gene match: 10. Germline assignment: CDR1 SNHLY and CDR2 FYNNEI. CDR3 size: 15 residues. CDR3 nucleotide sequence: TGTGCCAGCAGTTACCAGGGGGCGGTGATGAATGAGCAGTTCTTC. It encodes CASSYQGAVMNEQFF.

This clonotype has just a few counts. The rearrangement joins TRBV7-2 to TRBJ2-3; tentatively, D is TRBD2 (5 bases). This CDR3 has 15 amino acids. The germline V gene has CDR1 SGHTA and CDR2 FQGNSA. V shed 4 bases and J shed 4 bases, with 15 bases lying between them. CDR3 loop: CASSYKSWGADTQYF. CDR3 coding DNA: TGTGCCAGCAGCTACAAGAGCTGGGGAGCAGATACGCAGTATTTT.